This T cell receptor beta chain was recorded in a study of shared clonotypes between healthy human individuals (dated by TCRdb to about 2020). General notes on the study: A few men and a couple of women, aged 18 to 49 years, made up the cohort. For each donor, three plates each were used for CD4 naive and CD4 memory, two plates were used for CD8 naive, and one plate was used for CD8 memory. To estimate repertoire size and how much clonotype sharing occurs between individuals, the study deeply sequenced the blood TCR repertoires of five healthy adults. Between about 0.94 and 8.9 billion PBMCs per donor were obtained by leukapheresis. To increase sequencing depth and limit assay-specific biases, different laboratories used diverse techniques to prepare libraries and sequence TCR repertoires.

Paper-wide results and their limitations: Compared with non-shared clonotypes, clonotypes shared by all four sorted-subset donors had higher generation probabilities. Because the study included a small number of donors, the genetic and exposure-history diversity represented was limited. Larger estimated clonotype richness was generally found for naive subsets than for memory subsets. Pairwise subsampling indicated that sequencing depth was expected to affect the degree of clonotype sharing among donors. Incomplete sequencing was indicated by rarefaction of sorted-subset datasets, despite the large sequencing depth. Across several donors, around 5.4% of naive CD4, 3% to 4% of naive CD8, under 2.5% of memory CD4, and approximately 0.4% of memory CD8 clonotypes were shared. Sampling was restricted to blood, and TCR repertoires in tissues likely differ from the TCR repertoires found in blood.

Donors were healthy HIV-negative adults with no recently reported acute infections or vaccinations. All donors were Caucasian adults living in Nashville, Tennessee, USA. CD4+ T cells were enriched by magnetic negative selection; naive cells were then positively selected on CD45RA, and the negative fraction formed the memory subset. Blood was collected by leukapheresis, and PBMCs were isolated by Ficoll-Histopaque density gradient centrifugation and then cryopreserved in liquid nitrogen vapor phase. Purity and quantity of every magnetically sorted T cell population were checked by analytical flow cytometry. Genomic DNA was isolated from every sorted fraction and measured by UV absorbance on a Nanodrop 2000c. A remark on this clone: Its specific antigen is unknown. It has no much larger one-base neighbor in the sample; base qualities were not kept.

Using the deep immunoSEQ assay, TCR CDR3 regions were amplified from genomic DNA by multiplex PCR. Genomic DNA extracted from each cell subset was distributed evenly over all wells of several immunoSEQ 96-well plates, and each plate served as one replicate. For sorted subsets, approximately 190 ng genomic DNA, equal to tens of thousands of T cell genomes, was loaded into each replicate PCR. Purified libraries were measured with a Qubit 3.0 fluorometer, size-checked on a Bioanalyzer 2100, and measured again with the KAPA Library Quantification kit. Every immunoSEQ 96-well plate was sequenced on a separate single-read 150-cycle Illumina NextSeq 550 flow cell. On the authors' methods: Because only junctional sequences without quality scores were contained in the immunoSEQ output, filtering matching that applied to full-length reads could not be performed. Sequences were annotated with PyIR, a Python wrapper for IgBLAST v1.9, using IMGT germline references to assign V/J genes and CDR3. Reads with weak V/J assignments (E-value above 1e-6), missing CDR3, stop codons, out-of-frame junctions, or ambiguous translated residues were removed. V3J clonotypes were defined as sequences sharing an identical inferred V gene, J gene, and CDR3 amino acid sequence. To compute the percentage overlap between repertoires, the number of shared unique clonotypes was divided by the size of the smaller repertoire. RTK rarefaction, the Chao1 estimator, and Recon v2.1 estimates of unobserved clonotypes were used to assess repertoire richness. For all TCRbeta clonotypes obtained by the gDNA method from several donors, generation probabilities were computed with OLGA. The clones in this table, taken by TCRdb from immuneACCESS, are in-frame only. Not every clone is retained; where verified, under half of the shortfall comes from an unresolved V gene, and the cause of the rest is unknown. The V and J calls and clone size come from that table; D and trimming were worked out from the DNA. The sample includes about 2 million clones, with 90% to 95% observed a single time. Together, the top ten hold under 0.15% of the sample.

The clonotype was recovered from a man between 18 and 35 years old in good health. The sample comprised naive CD4+ T cells sorted from blood. The sample's cell subset or site, from its label and the paper: CD45RA+ positively selected.

The DNA reads as follows: TGTGCCAGTAGTAATGCAGAAAAACTGTTTTTT. Its protein is CASSNAEKLFF. The sequence is built from TRBV19 and TRBJ1-4; there is no confident call for the D gene. CDR1 LNHDA and CDR2 SQIVND are derived from the germline V gene (reference sequence). V is cut by 4 bases and J by 8 bases, and the space between the germline ends is 5 bases. The CDR3 starts with the cysteine, ends with the phenylalanine, and has 11 residues. The CDR3 DNA has 33 bases and is translated from base 1.